This T cell receptor (beta chain) emerged from a study of graft-versus-host responses after intestinal transplantation. On the study more broadly: Induction with anti-thymocyte globulin, then tacrolimus and steroids for three to four years, was given to all recipients. Study-level points and caveats: Some patients had graft-donor T cell macrochimerism. In their allografts, the ratios of graft-versus-host to host-versus-graft T cell clones were high.

Regarding this clone: Its antigen is still unknown.

The CDR3 consists of 16 residues. CDR1 is PRHDT and CDR2 is FYEKMQ in the germline V gene (reference sequence). Unmatched junction bases numbered 6, after V lost 3 bases and J lost 0 bases. The assay was immunoSEQ multiplex PCR, and TCRdb's table has in-frame clones only and misses some. The table records more than 65,000 clones, less than 95% of them present only once. This TCR was sampled from a human donor who received an intestinal transplant. The starting material was unstimulated CD8+ T cells sorted from spleen or lymph node cells, obtained before intestinal transplant. The chain carries TRBV13 and TRBJ2-5, with 8 nucleotides matching TRBD2. CDR3 sequence (DNA): TGTGCCAGCAGCTTGGGAATAGCGGGGTACCAAGAGACCCAGTACTTC. Its translation: CASSLGIAGYQETQYF.